Listed here is a single T cell receptor beta chain. This clonotype came up many times. Which antigen it targets is not known. Base qualities were left out, and no much larger clone turns up one base away. The record originates from a study of T cells in Graves' hyperthyroidism and ophthalmopathy (dated by TCRdb to the late 2010s). Notes on the research overall: Peripheral blood samples were taken at initial diagnosis, before any treatment was given. In about 6 Graves' hyperthyroidism patients, the study also compared T-cell repertoires from thyroid tissue with T-cell repertoires from blood. Whether ophthalmopathy could be predicted prospectively was tested in an independent validation cohort made up of approximately 19 hyperthyroidism patients plus 17 patients who later progressed to ophthalmopathy. According to the paper, TCR Vbeta CDR3 sequencing was carried out on more than 120 peripheral blood samples, which came from fewer than 50 ophthalmopathy, around 75 hyperthyroidism and some 17 progressor patients. After sampling, hyperthyroidism patients received methimazole starting at 30 mg daily, and ophthalmopathy patients received high-dose intravenous methylprednisolone. A discovery cohort of about a hundred patients, approximately 45 with Graves' ophthalmopathy and about 58 with stable Graves' hyperthyroidism, was used to find distinguishing TCR V-J signatures. The roughly 100 discovery patients were randomly divided into training and test sets at a 7:3 ratio.

What the research found in general, with its limitations: Most expanded thyroid clonotypes (frequency above 0.001) were also detected in blood, suggesting blood repertoires may reflect thyroid immune responses. During validation, the model predicted progression to ophthalmopathy a median of approximately six months ahead of onset, with 70.59% sensitivity and 72% to 80% specificity. In cross-validation, a model built on a 13 V-J signature told ophthalmopathy apart from stable hyperthyroidism with 87.88% sensitivity and about 81% specificity, and in testing the same model reached 80%/75%. Sample size was not statistically predetermined, and blinding of investigators to group allocation was not performed.

The germline V end is reduced by 5 bases and the J end by 5 bases; junction bases left unmatched: 15. Taken from the germline V gene (reference sequence), the CDR1 and CDR2 loops are PRHDT and FYEKMQ. The CDR3 contains 16 residues, cysteine and phenylalanine counted. The entry retains the CDR3 DNA only, 48 bases that are in frame from base 1. The TCR beta CDR3 regions were amplified from RNA transcripts. For the first round of RT-PCR on the TCR CDR3, the HTBI primer set was used together with the Qiagen OneStep RT-PCR kit. A second multiplex PCR round built the libraries, followed by size selection and purification. Libraries were sequenced paired-end with 100 bp reads on an Illumina HiSeq2000. The authors' pipeline ran thus. Raw data were processed with SOAPnuke, discarding reads with adapters, uncalled bases, mean Phred below 15, or no exact constant-primer or identifier match. High-quality paired reads were merged with COPE v1.2.5, and unique nucleotide sequences were defined as clonotypes. MiTCR v1.1 was used to align the clonotypes against IMGT TRBV, TRBD and TRBJ reference segments. Analysis was restricted to V-J combinations with a frequency above 0.0001, which covered 99.2% of repertoires. The TCS score was defined as F50 (clonal expansion) divided by E x V (chaos), with BLOSUM62-based TCRdist calculated between CDR3 peptides within each V-J. Welch's t-statistics and random forest reduced roughly 540 V-J features to 13, which were used in a naive Bayes classifier (R e1071). The public reads were run again by TCRdb, first through fastp at Q25 and then through MiXCR, and only productive beta chains were kept. Under each unique CDR3 protein, matching rows form one entry showing the most common genes and DNA. The V and J calls here are based on TCRdb, not the publication. The sample records under 300,000 distinct CDR3 sequences, about an eighth of which are singletons. 7% to 9.5% of the sample goes to the ten largest clones.

Stable Graves' hyperthyroidism was defined as the absence of progression to ophthalmopathy over 18 months of follow-up. Hyperthyroidism patients were newly diagnosed, with disease duration under 2 months, and aged 18 to 65 years. Exclusion was applied to patients with uncontrolled infections, other autoimmune diseases, pregnancy or lactation. Diagnoses were established on the basis of clinical symptoms, serum thyroxine and TRAb, thyroid ultrasound, and orbital computed tomography. Ficoll-Paque density gradient centrifugation was used to isolate PBMCs from about 9 ml of fresh peripheral blood. Trizol reagent was used to extract total RNA, and RNA quality was then checked on an Agilent 2100 Bioanalyzer.

The sequence is built from TRBV13 and TRBJ2-7; a stretch of 7 junction bases matches TRBD1. This TCR was recovered from a woman aged 40-49 years with Graves' hyperthyroidism. Sequencing input: blood. This receptor carries the CDR3 CASSEVQNRGSNEQYF. Read as DNA, the sequence is TGTGCCAGCAGCGAAGTTCAAAACAGGGGTTCAAACGAGCAGTACTTC.